Listed below are T cell receptor beta chains from one sample, sequenced in a study of T cells in localized non-small cell lung cancer. Clones were read by immunoSEQ multiplex PCR, and TCRdb kept only the in-frame ones, dropping some. Among 2,000 to 2,500 clones listed, about a quarter were seen once. The sequencing used normal lung tissue next to the tumor, collected before any cancer treatment. The receptors derive from an older male donor with stage II lung adenocarcinoma. CDR3s include the opening cysteine and the closing phenylalanine or tryptophan. The order of the fields is V gene, D gene, clone size, CDR3 length, J gene, CDR3 DNA, CDR3 protein. A D gene is named only where the DNA matches it firmly. Where a row states a size, it is once, few, many or the class of an expanded clone; other rows omit it.

v_gene: TRBV6-8
d_gene: .
abundance: medium-sized
len: 15
j_gene: TRBJ2-7
CDR3nt: TGTGCCACCCACCACCCGGGACGGGGAGACTACGAGCAGTACTTC
CDR3aa: CATHHPGRGDYEQYF

v_gene: TRBV11-3
d_gene: .
abundance: few
len: 14
j_gene: TRBJ2-5
CDR3nt: TGTGCCAGCAGCCTGGGCGGTACCAGGGAGACCCAGTACTTC
CDR3aa: CASSLGGTRETQYF

v_gene: TRBV6-8
d_gene: TRBD1
abundance: medium-sized
len: 15
j_gene: TRBJ1-4
CDR3nt: TGTGCCAGCAGTGCAGGGGGCGCCCCCGGAGAAAAACTGTTTTTT
CDR3aa: CASSAGGAPGEKLFF

v_gene: TRBV30
d_gene: TRBD1
abundance: few
len: 11
j_gene: TRBJ2-1
CDR3nt: TGTGCCTGGAGCACAGGGGATGAGCAGTTCTTC
CDR3aa: CAWSTGDEQFF

v_gene: TRBV6-1
d_gene: .
abundance: .
len: 18
j_gene: TRBJ1-2
CDR3nt: TGTGCCAGCAGTGAAGCGGAGGGGACGTACCCAGGGCGCTATGGCTACACCTTC
CDR3aa: CASSEAEGTYPGRYGYTF

v_gene: TRBV18
d_gene: TRBD1
abundance: .
len: 19
j_gene: TRBJ1-3
CDR3nt: TGTGCCAGCTCATCAAATCCCGGGACAGGGGGCGCCGGTGGAAACACCATATATTTT
CDR3aa: CASSSNPGTGGAGGNTIYF

v_gene: TRBV30
d_gene: TRBD1
abundance: few
len: 14
j_gene: TRBJ1-5
CDR3nt: TGTGCCTGGAGTAGACAGGGGGCGGAACAGCCCCAGCATTTT
CDR3aa: CAWSRQGAEQPQHF

v_gene: TRBV6-8
d_gene: TRBD1
abundance: few
len: 17
j_gene: TRBJ1-1
CDR3nt: TGTGCCAGCAGAGAAGACAGGGCCCCACCTTCGAACACTGAAGCTTTCTTT
CDR3aa: CASREDRAPPSNTEAFF

v_gene: TRBV30
d_gene: .
abundance: few
len: 14
j_gene: TRBJ2-7
CDR3nt: TGTGCCTGGAGTATCCGGGGGGCATCCTACGAGCAGTACTTC
CDR3aa: CAWSIRGASYEQYF

v_gene: TRBV29-1
d_gene: .
abundance: .
len: 15
j_gene: TRBJ2-7
CDR3nt: TGCAGCGTTGGAGGGCAGCCTCAAGGGATGGGGGAGCAGTACTTC
CDR3aa: CSVGGQPQGMGEQYF

v_gene: TRBV9
d_gene: .
abundance: medium-sized
len: 17
j_gene: TRBJ2-3
CDR3nt: TGTGCCAGCAGTTACAGGGAGGTTGCCCCATCCACAGATACGCAGTATTTT
CDR3aa: CASSYREVAPSTDTQYF

v_gene: TRBV11-3
d_gene: TRBD2
abundance: few
len: 15
j_gene: TRBJ2-2
CDR3nt: TGTGCCAGCAGCTCATCTAGCGGGAAGATCGGGGAGCTGTTTTTT
CDR3aa: CASSSSSGKIGELFF

v_gene: TRBV18
d_gene: .
abundance: .
len: 15
j_gene: TRBJ2-3
CDR3nt: TGTGCCAGCTCACCGAGCAGGGGGGGCACAGATACGCAGTATTTT
CDR3aa: CASSPSRGGTDTQYF

v_gene: TRBV29-1
d_gene: TRBD2
abundance: .
len: 16
j_gene: TRBJ2-1
CDR3nt: TGCAGCGTTCCGACTAGCGGGAGCCGGCCCTACAATGAGCAGTTCTTC
CDR3aa: CSVPTSGSRPYNEQFF

v_gene: TRBV6-8
d_gene: TRBD1
abundance: few
len: 14
j_gene: TRBJ1-3
CDR3nt: TGTGCCAGCAGTTGGACAGGGGAGGAAAACACCATATATTTT
CDR3aa: CASSWTGEENTIYF

v_gene: TRBV6-8
d_gene: TRBD1
abundance: few
len: 15
j_gene: TRBJ1-5
CDR3nt: TGTGCCAGCAGTCCCCGGGACAGATTGAATCAGCCCCAGCATTTT
CDR3aa: CASSPRDRLNQPQHF

v_gene: TRBV9
d_gene: .
abundance: few
len: 13
j_gene: TRBJ1-1
CDR3nt: TGTGCCAGCAGCAAAACAGGGAACACTGAAGCTTTCTTT
CDR3aa: CASSKTGNTEAFF

v_gene: TRBV11-3
d_gene: TRBD2
abundance: .
len: 14
j_gene: TRBJ2-5
CDR3nt: TGTGCCAGCAGCCAAACTAGCGGCCAAGAGACCCAGTACTTC
CDR3aa: CASSQTSGQETQYF

v_gene: TRBV4-1
d_gene: TRBD1
abundance: few
len: 17
j_gene: TRBJ2-3
CDR3nt: TGCGCCAGCAGCCAGTCAAATTGGGACAGGGGCACAGATACGCAGTATTTT
CDR3aa: CASSQSNWDRGTDTQYF

v_gene: TRBV19
d_gene: TRBD2
abundance: .
len: 15
j_gene: TRBJ2-1
CDR3nt: TGTGCCAGTAGTACATTCGTCCGGGGGGACAATGAGCAGTTCTTC
CDR3aa: CASSTFVRGDNEQFF

v_gene: TRBV19
d_gene: .
abundance: .
len: 15
j_gene: TRBJ1-5
CDR3nt: TGTGCCAGTAGTATAGCCGGCGAAGGGGATCAGCCCCAGCATTTT
CDR3aa: CASSIAGEGDQPQHF

v_gene: TRBV18
d_gene: .
abundance: few
len: 16
j_gene: TRBJ2-3
CDR3nt: TGTGCCAGCTCACCACCTCTAGCAGAAAACACAGATACGCAGTATTTT
CDR3aa: CASSPPLAENTDTQYF

v_gene: TRBV28
d_gene: .
abundance: large
len: 14
j_gene: TRBJ2-1
CDR3nt: TGTGCCACCATTCTCAGCAGCGGATACAATGAGCAGTTCTTC
CDR3aa: CATILSSGYNEQFF

v_gene: TRBV28
d_gene: .
abundance: .
len: 15
j_gene: TRBJ2-2
CDR3nt: TGTGCCAGCAGTAGCCCCGGGTTTCTCACCGGGGAGCTGTTTTTT
CDR3aa: CASSSPGFLTGELFF

v_gene: TRBV6-8
d_gene: .
abundance: medium-sized
len: 13
j_gene: TRBJ1-1
CDR3nt: TGTGCCAGCAGCCGTACAGGGCGGATGGAAGCTTTCTTT
CDR3aa: CASSRTGRMEAFF

v_gene: TRBV6-8
d_gene: .
abundance: few
len: 12
j_gene: TRBJ2-5
CDR3nt: TGTGCCAGCAGTTACTCGCGGGAGACCCAGTACTTC
CDR3aa: CASSYSRETQYF

v_gene: TRBV6-8
d_gene: .
abundance: few
len: 13
j_gene: TRBJ1-5
CDR3nt: TGTGCCAGCAGTGCCCAGAGGAATCAGCCCCAGCATTTT
CDR3aa: CASSAQRNQPQHF

v_gene: TRBV6-8
d_gene: TRBD1
abundance: medium-sized
len: 13
j_gene: TRBJ2-1
CDR3nt: TGTGCCAGCAGTTCCGTACAGGGGGGTGAGCAGTTCTTC
CDR3aa: CASSSVQGGEQFF

v_gene: TRBV12-5
d_gene: .
abundance: large
len: 14
j_gene: TRBJ2-7
CDR3nt: TGTGCCAGCACCCCCCGGGGAAGAATCTACGAGCAGTACTTC
CDR3aa: CASTPRGRIYEQYF

v_gene: TRBV10-2
d_gene: .
abundance: .
len: 15
j_gene: TRBJ2-5
CDR3nt: TGCGCCAGCAGTGAGTCGGAAGGGGCGGTTGAGACCCAGTACTTC
CDR3aa: CASSESEGAVETQYF